Listed below are T cell receptor beta chains from one sample, sequenced in a study of shared clonotypes between healthy human individuals. Sequenced by immunoSEQ multiplex PCR; TCRdb stores in-frame clones only, minus some. Among a few million clones listed, more than 80% were seen once. Sequencing used naive CD4+ T cells from PBMCs. The receptor source for this set is a man younger than 35 in good health. Some clones in this sample may be carry-over from other donors' samples. Both conserved end residues are part of each CDR3. A D gene is named only where the DNA matches it firmly.

.,TRBV7-9,CASSFKGGTYNEQFF
TRBD2,TRBV27,CASSFLSSGTGGRETQYF
TRBD1,TRBV7-6,CASSLGGQGATGELFF
TRBD1,TRBV12-5,CASGLNIGQGRPEAFF
.,TRBV6-4,CASSFPPGSRYEQYF
TRBD1,TRBV18,CASSPMTGGTNYGYTF
.,TRBV9,CASSGGSEGSVTEAFF
.,TRBV28,CASSLFSGDYGYTF
TRBD2,TRBV11-2,CASSLVAGGRTDTQYF
TRBD1,TRBV7-8,CASRSIGQGVTEAFF
.,TRBV5-6,CASSLAGSQPQHF
.,TRBV4-2,CASSPMGGGRGEKLFF
.,TRBV7-2,CASSPRMGEQYF
.,TRBV6-1,CASSEGRPVLYGYTF
.,TRBV28,CASSPDRPEAFF
.,TRBV6-5,CASSDSREQQYF
.,TRBV7-2,CASSPGSGYTF
.,TRBV6-6,CASSLGQEIEKLFF
TRBD1,TRBV18,CASSPSRDRGGEAFF
.,TRBV29-1,CSVTGLAGTVTEAFF
.,TRBV15,CATSREGENTEAFF
.,TRBV7-9,CASSFGAVTGELFF
TRBD2,TRBV9,CASSGRPGLIDEQFF
.,TRBV5-1,CASSLKGNTEAFF
TRBD1,TRBV10-3,CAISEYHGTGAFTEAFF
.,TRBV28,CASSAQGPDTQYF
TRBD2,TRBV6-6,CASSQTGTSTDTQYF
.,TRBV28,CASRTDGNQPQHF
TRBD2,TRBV27,CASSPGTSGRAGQETQYF
TRBD1,TRBV7-6,CASSLDRANEQFF
.,TRBV7-3,CASSYLRDSTYEQYF
.,TRBV4-3,CASSQDLRTTTDTQYF
.,TRBV21-1,CASSKALAGKETQYF
TRBD2,TRBV6-5,CASSYLSGGPSDEQFF
.,TRBV5-1,CASSFTGSGANVLTF
.,TRBV20-1,CSAERTYEQYF
.,TRBV6-5,CASRRRGQPQHF
TRBD2,TRBV7-2,CASSRTWVAGSYNEQFF
TRBD2,TRBV4-2,CASSPGFLAGGIYEQYF
TRBD1,TRBV9,CASSVELGQGNTEAFF
TRBD1,TRBV11-2,CASSFRTGPDSGANVLTF
.,TRBV27,CASSLRGANEKLFF
.,TRBV7-3,CASSPNQGFYEQYF
TRBD1,TRBV2,CASSNRQGGYTF
.,TRBV2,CASSRSGLSTDTQYF
.,TRBV2,CASLRVLGYTEAFF
.,TRBV5-1,CASSLVASSNEKLFF
.,TRBV28,CASSLQGWAFF
TRBD1,TRBV28,CASSLRDRVVTF
TRBD2,TRBV10-3,CAISTSGRDTGELFF
TRBD1,TRBV4-1,CASSQNRGRAEAFF